The clone carrying this TCR beta chain was counted once. Its target is unknown. Assay: immunoSEQ multiplex PCR; the TCRdb copy retains only in-frame clones and omits some. The sample holds roughly 120,000 clones, less than 95% seen once. The V gene's germline CDR1 is MNHNS and CDR2 SASEGT. V was clipped by 2 bases and J by 4 bases, with 8 bases between them. The CDR3 spans 13 residues. This entry is derived from a study of T cell responses to AZD1222 COVID-19 vaccine. Study-level findings and limits: Spike-wide vaccine-associated CD4 TCRs dominated at 160-218 and 743-854. There were mostly white British donors and more females than males, and clonal diversity was possibly underestimated.

The sequence was collected from an adult in good health. The sample was peripheral blood, taken on day 0 of AZD1222 vaccination. The V call is TRBV6-1, the J call TRBJ1-1; D gene uncertain. CDR3 bases: TGTGCCAGCAGTGAACTTTGGGGCACTGAAGCTTTCTTT. This gives the protein CASSELWGTEAFF.